A single sample is the source of the 16 T cell receptor beta chains below, sequenced in a study of T cells in Graves' hyperthyroidism and ophthalmopathy. Template material for amplifying TCR beta CDR3 regions consisted of RNA transcripts. In the first-round RT-PCR of the TCR CDR3, the HTBI primer set was used. TCRdb reprocessed the multiplex PCR reads with MiXCR, giving one entry per CDR3 protein. This sample has about 350,000 distinct CDR3 sequences; approximately 15% occur once, and the top ten carry approximately 23%. The specimen sequenced was blood. Receptor source: a woman in her 30s with Graves' hyperthyroidism.

Concerning this clonotype itself: The junction shows a germline mismatch at one end, possibly a read error. The chain uses TRBV13 and TRBJ1-1; D perhaps matches TRBD1 (5 bases). Germline V CDR1 and CDR2: PRHDT, FYEKMQ (reference sequence). The CDR3 contains 14 residues. The CDR3 DNA follows: TGTGCCAGCAGGCGGACCGGGGGAAACACTGACGCTTTCTTT. As protein: CASRRTGGNTDAFF. Combining the CDR3 with reference TRBV13 and TRBJ1-1 gives the whole variable domain AAGVIQSPRHLIKEKRETATLKCYPIPRHDTVYWYQQGPGQDPQFLISFYEKMQSDKGSIPDRFSAQQFSDYHSELNMSSLELGDSALYFCASRRTGGNTDAFFGQGTRLTVV.

In this sample, this clonotype turned up many times. The chain links TRBV2 to TRBJ1-1; 8 positions match TRBD1. The V gene end was trimmed by 4 bases and the J gene end by 2 bases; junction bases not matched to a gene: 3. The germline gives CDR1 SNHLY, CDR2 FYNNEI. The CDR3 is made up of 14 amino acids. Here the CDR3 reads CASSGAGGNTEAFF. CDR3 DNA sequence: TGTGCCAGCAGTGGGGCAGGGGGCAACACTGAAGCTTTCTTT. The full variable domain, rest sourced from reference TRBV2 and TRBJ1-1, is EPEVTQTPSHQVTQMGQEVILRCVPISNHLYFYWYRQILGQKVEFLVSFYNNEISEKSEIFDDQFSVERPDGSNFTLKIRSTKLEDSAMYFCASSGAGGNTEAFFGQGTRLTVV.

Concerning this clonotype itself: A read error may explain this, as a much larger clone is one base away. The chain links TRBV2 to TRBJ1-1; D gene ambiguous. The CDR3 extends over 14 amino acids. Germline lookup yields CDR1 SNHLY and CDR2 FYNNEI. Trimming took 6 bases from V and 1 from J, leaving 12 bases between them. This CDR3 is CASRRVGTNTEAFF. CDR3 coding DNA: TGTGCCAGCAGGCGGGTTGGAACGAACACTGAAGCTTTCTTT.

This clonotype showed up many times. The chain links TRBV6-1 to TRBJ2-3; D remains unclear. Trimming left V 5 bases short and J 1 base short, with 7 bases between. The germline gives CDR1 MNHNS, CDR2 SASEGT. This CDR3 comprises 13 residues. The CDR3 coding sequence is TGTGCCAGCAGTAATATGGGCACAGATACGCAGTATTTT. Protein product: CASSNMGTDTQYF.

This clonotype has at least ten counts. V is TRBV28 and J is TRBJ2-7; D is unclear. Germline V lookup: CDR1 MDHEN, CDR2 SYDVKM. The CDR3 contains 12 residues. V gave up 5 bases and J gave up 4 bases, with 9 bases separating them. In DNA, the CDR3 is TGTGCCAGCAGTAAACACCTTTACGAGCAGTACTTC. It is translated as CASSKHLYEQYF.

This clonotype has only one observation. The V gene is TRBV18, the J gene TRBJ2-2; maybe TRBD1 (6 bases). CDR3 length: 16 residues. Deletions cut 4 bases from V and 3 bases from J, with 15 bases between. From germline, CDR1 is KGHSH and CDR2 LQKENI. The CDR3 spells CASSRRTGRDTGELFF. The CDR3 nucleotides are TGTGCCAGCTCACGGCGAACAGGGCGGGACACCGGGGAGCTGTTTTTT.

At least ten counts were recorded for this clonotype. The V call is TRBV5-4, the J call TRBJ2-1; a possible D gene is TRBD2 (6 bases). Germline CDR1 SGHNT, CDR2 YYREEE (reference sequence). Trimming left V 4 bases short and J 7 bases short, with 12 bases between. This CDR3 has 13 residues. DNA for the CDR3: TGTGCCAGCAGCCGGGAGTCGGGGAATGAGCAGTTCTTC. This encodes CASSRESGNEQFF.

This clonotype came up a few times. The CDR3 loop reads CASSAREAKNIQYF. The CDR3 DNA follows: TGTGCCAGTAGTGCGAGGGAGGCCAAAAACATTCAGTACTTC. This sequence joins TRBV19 and TRBJ2-4; D perhaps matches TRBD2 (5 bases). V was clipped by 5 bases and J by 1 base, with 9 bases between them. This CDR3 contains 14 residues. Germline values: CDR1 LNHDA, CDR2 SQIVND (reference sequence).

On this clonotype: Since a much larger clone is just one base distant, this may be a read error. Written as DNA, the CDR3 is TGTGCCAGCAGTCAGCCCGGGACAGTCTCCTACGAGCACTACTTC. It translates to CASSQPGTVSYEHYF. This chain links TRBV5-8 with TRBJ2-7; 7 nucleotides align to TRBD1. This CDR3 is built from 15 residues. CDR1 and CDR2 (germline): SGHTS, YDEGEE.

As concerns this clonotype: This may arise from a read error, as a much more abundant clone is one base away. The V and J genes are TRBV24-1 and TRBJ2-1; 9 bases line up with TRBD1. Per germline, CDR1 KGHDR and CDR2 SFDVKD. CDR3 size: 16 residues. CDR3 DNA sequence: TGTGCCACCAGTGATTCCAGGGGGACAGGGTGGAATGAGCAGTCCTTC. This encodes CATSDSRGTGWNEQSF.

This clonotype was counted ten times or more. The genes are TRBV15 and TRBJ2-7, with 10 bases fitting TRBD1. This CDR3 spans 14 amino acids. CDR1 is LNHNV, CDR2 YYDKDF, per germline (reference sequence). Unmatched junction bases numbered 3, after V lost 2 bases and J lost 5 bases. CDR3 amino acids: CATSRQTGGDEQYF. The CDR3 coding sequence is TGTGCCACCAGCAGACAGACAGGGGGCGACGAGCAGTACTTC. The full variable domain, with the rest looked up from reference TRBV15 and TRBJ2-7, is DAMVIQNPRYQVTQFGKPVTLSCSQTLNHNVMYWYQQKSSQAPKLLFHYYDKDFNNEADTPDNFQSRRPNTSFCFLDIRSPGLGDTAMYLCATSRQTGGDEQYFGPGTRLTVT.

This clonotype was counted ten times or more. V gene TRBV12-3 or TRBV12-4 combines with J gene TRBJ1-1; 7 nucleotides match TRBD1. The CDR3 extends over 13 amino acids. Losses at the gene ends were 6 bases for V and 7 bases for J; bases not matched to a gene: 8. CDR3 region: CASRTGTAIEAFF. The CDR3 DNA is TGTGCCAGCAGAACCGGGACAGCGATTGAAGCTTTCTTT.

This clonotype has ten or more counts. The V and J genes are TRBV19 and TRBJ2-5, with 8 bases lining up with TRBD1. Germline V CDR1 and CDR2: LNHDA, SQIVND (reference sequence). Trimming cost V 6 bases and J 4 bases; bases outside gene matches: 7. This CDR3 is 14 amino acids long. CDR3: CASRNRGTAETQYF. CDR3 bases: TGTGCCAGTAGAAACAGGGGGACGGCAGAGACCCAGTACTTC.

A note on this clonotype: A much bigger clone sits one base away, suggesting this may be a read error. The gene calls are TRBV7-6 and TRBJ2-7; perhaps TRBD1 as D (5 bases). V was trimmed by 5 bases and J by 1 base, leaving 24 bases between them. Germline assignment: CDR1 SGHVS and CDR2 FNYEAQ. This CDR3 has 18 residues. The CDR3 loop reads CASSADVRRAAYSYEQYF. The CDR3 DNA sequence: TGTGCCAGCAGCGCAGATGTACGCAGGGCAGCTTATTCCTACGAGCAGTACTTC.

This clonotype turned up a few times. The V gene is TRBV19, the J gene TRBJ1-5; 11 bases map to TRBD1. Trimming removed 5 bases from V and 5 bases from J; junction bases left unmatched: 5. Germline lookup yields CDR1 LNHDA and CDR2 SQIVND (reference sequence). This CDR3 region has 15 residues. CDR3 in DNA: TGTGCCAGTAGTTTTCCGGGACAGGGGGATCAGCCCCAGCATTTT. Its protein is CASSFPGQGDQPQHF.

As concerns this clonotype: A much bigger clone sits one base away, suggesting this may be a read error. V is TRBV10-3 and J is TRBJ1-4; no firm D call. CDR1 and CDR2 (germline): ENHRY, SYGVKD. Trimming removed 4 bases at V and 4 bases at J, with 10 bases between. This CDR3 comprises 14 residues. CDR3 nucleotide sequence: TGTGCCATCAGTGGGACCCGGGTTAATGAAAAACTGTTTTTT. Its protein is CAISGTRVNEKLFF.